This T cell receptor beta chain stems from a study of T cells after yellow fever vaccination. Overall study findings and caveats: Peaking faster, on day 5 versus 15, the secondary response was nonetheless weaker.

This clonotype has ten or more counts. Its antigen is currently unknown. MiXCR, applied by TCRdb to the 5' RACE reads, yields one record per CDR3 protein. The table includes about 240,000 distinct CDR3 sequences, approximately 3.8% detected once. Germline CDR1 is MNHEY and CDR2 is SMNVEV (reference sequence). This CDR3 comprises 15 residues. Trimming removed 6 bases from V and 10 bases from J; junction bases left unmatched: 11. V gene TRBV27 combines with J gene TRBJ2-1; 11 bases match TRBD2. This TCR was recovered from a man aged 18 to 30 who received the YFV17D yellow fever vaccine. Sequencing was performed on PBMCs, taken 15 days after the yellow fever booster vaccination. In DNA, the CDR3 is TGTGCCAGCAGGCTAGCGGGGGGTAAAGGCTGGGAGCAGTTCTTC. Protein product: CASRLAGGKGWEQFF.